These 15 T cell receptor beta chains share one sample of origin, sequenced in a study of cytomegalovirus exposure and HLA in healthy donors. Primers for the PCR totalled 60 Vbeta and 13 Jbeta. Method: immunoSEQ multiplex PCR; TCRdb's copy keeps in-frame clones and lacks some. The sample consists of around 140,000 clones, around 75% of them appearing once. The sample consisted of PBMCs. The receptors stem from a woman in her thirties in good health and CMV-seronegative.

The J gene is TRBJ2-3, the V gene TRBV13; 12 nucleotides agree with TRBD1. Germline-derived CDR1 and CDR2 are PRHDT and FYEKMQ (reference sequence). This CDR3 comprises 16 residues. Trimming cost V 5 bases and J 3 bases; bases outside gene matches: 6. The CDR3 spells CASSRDRGLSTDTQYF. The CDR3 nucleotides are TGTGCCAGCAGCCGGGACAGGGGGCTTTCGACAGATACGCAGTATTTT.

The chain combines TRBV19 with TRBJ2-3; 9 bases line up with TRBD1. With 4 bases clipped from V and 5 bases from J, the junction kept 4 bases outside the gene matches. The CDR3 sequence is 14 residues long. Germline V gene sequence: CDR1 LNHDA, CDR2 SQIVND (reference sequence). The CDR3 DNA reads TGTGCCAGTAGTACAACAGGGGGCTTAGATACGCAGTATTTT. Its translation: CASSTTGGLDTQYF.

The DNA for the CDR3 is TGTGCCAGCTCACCCCCCTCGGAGAATGAAAAACTGTTTTTT. Its translation: CASSPPSENEKLFF. The chain combines TRBV18 with TRBJ1-4, with D unclear. The CDR3 has 14 residues. The V end lost 3 bases, the J end lost 5 bases, and 10 bases lay between the germline ends. CDR1 and CDR2 from the germline V gene are KGHSH and LQKENI.

CDR3 in DNA: TGTGCCAGCAGTTCAGGGGGGACGAATAGGCCCCAGCATTTT. This gives the protein CASSSGGTNRPQHF. The chain combines TRBV28 with TRBJ1-5; 7 positions agree with TRBD1. Germline V gene sequence: CDR1 MDHEN, CDR2 SYDVKM. The V and J ends lost 4 bases and 9 bases, in that order; junction bases with no gene match: 9. The CDR3 has 14 amino acids.

The chain employs TRBV4-2 and TRBJ2-3, with D possibly being TRBD2 (5 bases). Germline lookup yields CDR1 LGHNA and CDR2 YNFKEQ. The CDR3 is 14 residues long. Trimming cost V 1 base and J 2 bases, with 7 bases left between them. The CDR3 sequence is CASSQVRDTDTQYF. The CDR3 DNA reads TGTGCCAGCAGCCAAGTGAGGGACACAGATACGCAGTATTTT.

This clone was seen just once. This sequence joins TRBV4-1 and TRBJ2-1, with a possible D match to TRBD1 (6 bases). The germline V and J ends were trimmed by 1 base and 8 bases, with 18 bases remaining between them. This CDR3 has 16 residues. The germline V gene has CDR1 MGHRA and CDR2 YSYEKL. CDR3 region: CASSQGPIQGSHEQFF. The CDR3 DNA is TGCGCCAGCAGCCAAGGACCGATACAGGGTAGCCATGAGCAGTTCTTC.

The CDR3 DNA sequence: TGTGCCAGCAGCTTAGATTGGGGGGATGGGGAGACCCAGTACTTC. Translation: CASSLDWGDGETQYF. The chain couples TRBV11-2 to TRBJ2-5, with a possible D match to TRBD2 (6 bases). V lost 0 bases and J 5 bases, leaving 13 bases between the germline ends. In germline, CDR1 is SGHAT, CDR2 FQNNGV. This CDR3 comprises 15 residues.

This chain joins TRBV2 and TRBJ2-5; D is possibly TRBD2 (6 bases). Between the trimmed V and J ends, which lost 8 bases and 5 bases, there was a span of 12 bases. The CDR3 spans 12 residues. Germline V gives CDR1 SNHLY, CDR2 FYNNEI. The DNA of the CDR3 is TGTGCCAGCCGAGCCGGAGGGGAGACCCAGTACTTC. The encoded protein is CASRAGGETQYF.

CDR3 protein: CASSPGLGEQYF. In DNA, the CDR3 is TGTGCCAGCAGCCCCGGACTAGGCGAGCAGTACTTC. V usage is TRBV7-2 and J usage is TRBJ2-7, with 7 positions matching TRBD2. Unmatched junction bases numbered 4, after V lost 5 bases and J lost 6 bases. The CDR3 consists of 12 residues. CDR1 and CDR2 (germline): SGHTA, FQGNSA.

The chain carries TRBV5-8 and TRBJ1-4, with a tentative D call TRBD1 (5 bases). Germline V gene data show CDR1 as SGHTS and CDR2 as YDEGEE. V gave up 7 bases and J gave up 7 bases, with 14 bases separating them. The CDR3 is made up of 13 amino acids. This chain's CDR3 is CASAGELGEKLFF. As DNA, the CDR3 is TGTGCCAGCGCGGGGGAACTGGGTGAAAAACTGTTTTTT.

The chain employs TRBV7-3 and TRBJ2-6; D might be TRBD2 (5 bases). V lost 7 bases to trimming and J lost 0 bases, with 16 bases between them. Looked up from germline, CDR1 is SGHTA and CDR2 is FQGTGA. The CDR3 covers 17 residues. The CDR3 DNA follows: TGTGCCAGCACCTCTTCGAGGGCGCTCTCTGGGGCCAACGTCCTGACTTTC. Its protein is CASTSSRALSGANVLTF.

This clone has a single count. This chain links TRBV30 with TRBJ2-1, with 7 bases identical to TRBD2. The CDR3 spans 15 residues. The V segment lost 0 bases and the J segment 2 bases; nucleotides outside the gene matches: 4. Germline CDR1 GTSNPN, CDR2 SVGIG (reference sequence). The CDR3 DNA follows: TGTGCCTGGAGTGTGCTGCTAGCGGCCTACAATGAGCAGTTCTTC. It yields the protein CAWSVLLAAYNEQFF.

CDR3 DNA sequence: TGCGCCAGCCACCGGGACAGGTCAACCGGGGAGCTGTTTTTT. Its protein is CASHRDRSTGELFF. The chain is built from TRBV10-2 and TRBJ2-2, with 8 positions matching TRBD1. This CDR3 is 14 amino acids long. Germline CDR1 is WSHSY and CDR2 is SAAADI. The junction had 7 bases not matched to a gene; V was cut back by 8 bases and J by 5 bases.

The chain joins TRBV11-3 to TRBJ1-2, with a weak D call TRBD1 (5 bases). This CDR3 is built from 15 residues. CDR1 SGHNT and CDR2 YENEEA come from the germline V gene. The V end was cut by 3 bases, the J end by 4 bases, with 15 bases between. The CDR3 loop reads CASSFRWTTSYGYTF. In nucleotides, the CDR3 is TGTGCCAGCAGCTTCCGATGGACAACCAGCTATGGCTACACCTTC.

This rearrangement joins TRBV5-1 to TRBJ1-6; D is ambiguous. The germline gives CDR1 SGHRS, CDR2 YFSETQ. The germline V and J ends were trimmed by 5 bases and 6 bases, with 9 bases remaining between them. The CDR3 runs to 13 residues. The CDR3 sequence is CASSWQANSPLHF. CDR3 DNA sequence: TGCGCCAGCAGTTGGCAGGCTAATTCACCCCTCCACTTT.